This T cell receptor beta chain appears in the sequencing data of a study of neurological immune-mediated disorders (dated by TCRdb to the late 2010s). Study-level background: Of the approximately 34 multiple sclerosis patients, around 30 had relapsing-remitting MS and 3 had secondary progressive MS. Peripheral blood TCR-beta repertoires from patients with HTLV-I-associated myelopathy (HAM/TSP), patients with multiple sclerosis, and healthy controls were compared in the study using UMI-based sequencing. The cohort included about 66 subjects: about 14 with HAM/TSP, some 34 with multiple sclerosis, and 20 or so healthy controls. Longitudinal samples, technical triplicates and paired sorted CD4+ and CD8+ T-cell subsets, alongside PBMC samples, were included among the approximately 110 TCR-beta libraries. Summary of the overall study and its limitations: Phylogenetic analysis grouped repertoires from 18 of 34 MS patients into a cluster of related CDR3 sequences, suggesting a possible repertoire-level signature. No identical CDR3 amino acid sequences were shared among expanded clones across subjects, suggesting private TCR-beta repertoires in all groups. No association of the MS cluster with clinical or MRI features was observed, and the need for larger cohorts was stated by the authors. The highest TCR clonal expansion was observed in HAM/TSP patients, whereas the lowest was observed in MS patients, even when compared with healthy controls.

Unsorted PBMC libraries were generated from 2 million PBMCs stored in RNAlater at -80 °C until RNA extraction. The multiple sclerosis patients were enrolled in a US clinical protocol that used magnetic resonance imaging to evaluate disease progression. PBMCs were separated from peripheral blood using Ficoll-Hypaque density gradient centrifugation and then cryopreserved in liquid nitrogen. There are many counts of this clonotype. What antigen it recognizes has not been identified. Base qualities are not recorded, but no much larger clone differs from it by a single base. cDNA was synthesized by template-switch 5'RACE using a primer carrying a 10-nucleotide random unique molecular identifier by which each TCR transcript was tagged. Every sequencing run yielded over 200 million TCR-beta sequences covering 15-18 subjects. Total RNA was extracted with the RNeasy kit. Using the KAPA Real-time Library Amplification kit, TCR-beta VDJ regions were amplified with primers for the TCR constant region and the 5'RACE anchor. A first PCR added sample indexes and Illumina adaptors, after which a second PCR increased the library yield. After Ampure bead purification, the TCR product of roughly 650 bp was size-selected on a 2% E-gel SizeSelection system. Library quality was checked on a Bioanalyzer, concentration was measured with Qubit, and libraries were quantified with the Kapa Library Quantification kit before pooling. An Illumina HiSeq 2500 was used to sequence the libraries paired-end at 2 x 150 bp. To increase sequence diversity, roughly 23-30% phiX was spiked into each library pool. As for the authors' bioinformatics: Quality-filtered reads were processed with the UMI-based MiGEC pipeline, and over 90% of raw TCR sequences were removed by the MiGEC pipeline during error correction. VDJ genes were aligned to IMGT germline references, and clonotypes were defined by unique CDR3 amino acid sequence plus V-J genes. VDJtools evaluated clonal expansion, Shannon diversity and CDR3 relatedness (CalcPairwiseDistances, ClusterSamples); CLCbio workbench built phylogenetic trees. Clones with at least 8 unique UMIs were defined as expanded, with this threshold being based on coefficient-of-variation modelling across technical triplicates. TCRdb reprocessed the public reads (quality trimming at Q25 with fastp, clone calling with MiXCR) and kept in-frame beta chains. Rows with one shared CDR3 protein collapse into an entry with the most common genes and DNA. What appears here as the V and J calls and clone size reflects TCRdb's work, not the paper's. Within this sample are some 78,000 distinct CDR3 sequences, with around 4.6% of them counted one time only. The top ten constitute 2% to 2.5% of the sample.

CDR1 MNHEY and CDR2 SMNVEV are derived from the germline V gene (reference sequence). The CDR3 has 14 amino acids, counting the end cysteine and phenylalanine. The retained sequence is limited to the CDR3, 42 bases, with the frame set at the first base. Trimming accounts for 7 bases at V and 5 bases at J, while the number of junction bases matched to no gene is 8. This TCR was recovered from a woman aged 25-40 years with multiple sclerosis. The sequence is built from TRBV27 and TRBJ2-1; TRBD1 aligns with 7 central bases. Input material: PBMCs. CDR3 reads: CASTKDRTDNEQFF. In nucleotides, the sequence is TGTGCCAGCACGAAGGACAGGACGGACAATGAGCAGTTCTTC.